This T cell receptor beta chain was identified in a study of T cell clonotyping in hematopoietic cell transplantation. Overall study findings and caveats: CD4 and CD8 repertoire contributions could not be separated without sorting. Pathologically expanded recipient clonotypes increased progressively from day 30 to day 180 as diversity fell.

Assay: immunoSEQ multiplex PCR; the TCRdb copy retains only in-frame clones and omits some. Altogether more than 12,000 clones are present, approximately 84% being singletons, with the ten largest covering around 13%. The germline CDR1 and CDR2 sequences are SGHTA and FQGNSA. The CDR3 loop spans 14 amino acids. Trimming cost V 5 bases and J 3 bases, with 10 bases left between them. Recipients were bled about 28 days pretransplant and at posttransplant days 30, 100, 180. About this clone: Its matching antigen is unknown.

Sample: PBMCs, taken 100 days after allogeneic stem cell transplant. The genes are TRBV7-2 and TRBJ2-2; maybe TRBD1 (6 bases). The source of this sequence is a male patient between 45 and 60 years old who had an allogeneic stem cell transplant from an unrelated donor, so T cells may come from the graft donor. Some clones in this sample may be carry-over from other donors' samples. The CDR3 loop reads CASSPDRYTGELFF. The DNA of the CDR3 is TGTGCCAGCAGCCCAGACAGGTACACCGGGGAGCTGTTTTTT.